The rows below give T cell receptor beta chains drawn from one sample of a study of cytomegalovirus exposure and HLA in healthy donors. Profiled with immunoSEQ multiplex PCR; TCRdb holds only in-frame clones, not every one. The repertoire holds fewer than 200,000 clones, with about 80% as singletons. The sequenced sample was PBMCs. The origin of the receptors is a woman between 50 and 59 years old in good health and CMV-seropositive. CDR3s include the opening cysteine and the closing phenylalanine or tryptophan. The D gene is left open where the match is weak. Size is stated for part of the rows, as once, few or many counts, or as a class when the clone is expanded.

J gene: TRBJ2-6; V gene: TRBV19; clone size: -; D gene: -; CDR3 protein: CASSIQWGANVLTF; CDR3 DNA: TGTGCCAGTAGTATTCAGTGGGGGGCCAACGTCCTGACTTTC
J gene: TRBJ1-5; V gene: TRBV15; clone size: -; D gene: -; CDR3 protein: CAIMYTYRVGQPQHF; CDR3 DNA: TGTGCCATCATGTACACCTACAGGGTAGGTCAGCCCCAGCATTTT
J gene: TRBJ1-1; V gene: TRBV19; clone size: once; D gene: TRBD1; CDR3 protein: CASSNDRGRGMNTEAFF; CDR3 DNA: TGTGCCAGTAGTAACGACAGGGGGCGTGGGATGAACACTGAAGCTTTCTTT
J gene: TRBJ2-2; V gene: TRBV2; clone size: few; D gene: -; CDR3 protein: CASSLQVINTGELFF; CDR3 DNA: TGTGCCAGCAGCTTACAGGTGATAAACACCGGGGAGCTGTTTTTT
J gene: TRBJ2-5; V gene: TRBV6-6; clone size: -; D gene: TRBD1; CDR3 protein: CASSTTGETQYF; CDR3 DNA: TGTGCCAGCAGTACGACAGGGGAGACCCAGTACTTC
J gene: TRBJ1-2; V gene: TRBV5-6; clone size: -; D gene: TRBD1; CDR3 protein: CASSQSDRGNYGYTF; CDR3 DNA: TGTGCCAGCAGCCAATCCGACAGGGGGAACTATGGCTACACCTTC
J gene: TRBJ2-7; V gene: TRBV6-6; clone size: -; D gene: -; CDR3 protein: CASSLHQEQYF; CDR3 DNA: TGTGCCAGCAGTTTACACCAGGAGCAGTACTTC
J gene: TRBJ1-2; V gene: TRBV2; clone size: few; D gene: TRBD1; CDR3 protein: CASSRRQGLGYTF; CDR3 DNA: TGTGCCAGCAGCCGGAGACAGGGGCTTGGCTACACCTTC
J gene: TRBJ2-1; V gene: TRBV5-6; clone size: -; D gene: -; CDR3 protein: CASSLLQGWGHEQFF; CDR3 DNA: TGTGCCAGCAGCTTGTTGCAGGGTTGGGGTCATGAGCAGTTCTTC
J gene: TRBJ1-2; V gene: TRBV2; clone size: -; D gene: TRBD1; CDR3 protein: CASSGGQGARGGYTF; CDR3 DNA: TGTGCCAGCAGTGGGGGACAGGGGGCGCGAGGTGGCTACACCTTC
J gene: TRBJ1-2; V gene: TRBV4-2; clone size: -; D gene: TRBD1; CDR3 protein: CASSQADREPLYGYTF; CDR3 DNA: TGTGCCAGCAGCCAAGCTGACAGGGAGCCCCTCTATGGCTACACCTTC
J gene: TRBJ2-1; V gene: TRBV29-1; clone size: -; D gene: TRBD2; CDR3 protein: CSVGGRGEGRSNEQFF; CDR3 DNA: TGCAGCGTTGGCGGTAGAGGGGAGGGGCGGTCGAATGAGCAGTTCTTC
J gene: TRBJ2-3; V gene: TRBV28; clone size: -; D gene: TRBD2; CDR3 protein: CASRTSGSLDTQYF; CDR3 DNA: TGTGCCAGCAGGACTAGCGGGAGCTTAGATACGCAGTATTTT
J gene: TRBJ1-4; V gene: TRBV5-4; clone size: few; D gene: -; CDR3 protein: CASSPGQSLGEKLFF; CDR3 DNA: TGTGCCAGCAGCCCCGGACAGTCACTAGGTGAAAAACTGTTTTTT
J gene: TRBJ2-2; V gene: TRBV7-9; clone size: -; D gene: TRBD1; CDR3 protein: CASSSTPGQVFGELFF; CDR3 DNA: TGTGCCAGCAGCTCAACGCCGGGACAGGTTTTCGGGGAGCTGTTTTTT
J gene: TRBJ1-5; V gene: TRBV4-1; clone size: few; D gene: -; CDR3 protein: CASSQEGGYSNQPQHF; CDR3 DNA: TGCGCCAGCAGCCAAGAAGGAGGGTATAGCAATCAGCCCCAGCATTTT
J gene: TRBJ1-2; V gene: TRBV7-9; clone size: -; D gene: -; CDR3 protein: CASSPGSNYGYTF; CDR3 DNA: TGTGCCAGCAGCCCTGGCTCAAACTATGGCTACACCTTC
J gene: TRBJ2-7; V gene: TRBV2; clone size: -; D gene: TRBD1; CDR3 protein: CASLISSGQGISEQYF; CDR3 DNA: TGTGCCAGCCTAATTTCGTCGGGACAGGGAATCTCCGAGCAGTACTTC
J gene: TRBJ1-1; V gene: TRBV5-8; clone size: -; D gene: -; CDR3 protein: CASSFRVRNTEAFF; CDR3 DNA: TGTGCCAGCAGCTTTCGGGTTAGGAACACTGAAGCTTTCTTT
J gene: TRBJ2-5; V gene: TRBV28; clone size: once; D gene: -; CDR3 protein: CALKGQDQETQYF; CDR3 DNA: TGTGCCCTCAAGGGGCAGGACCAAGAGACCCAGTACTTC
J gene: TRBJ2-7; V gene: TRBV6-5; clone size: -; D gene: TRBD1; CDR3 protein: CASSPRDRDLYEQYF; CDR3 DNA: TGTGCCAGCAGTCCCCGGGACAGGGACCTATACGAGCAGTACTTC
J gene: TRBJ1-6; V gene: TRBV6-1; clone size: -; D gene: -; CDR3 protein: CATQKLGRSPLHF; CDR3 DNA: TGTGCCACCCAAAAACTAGGAAGGTCACCCCTCCACTTT
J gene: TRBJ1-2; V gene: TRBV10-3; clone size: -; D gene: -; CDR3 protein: CAISEDGGYYGYTF; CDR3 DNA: TGTGCCATCAGTGAGGATGGAGGGTACTATGGCTACACCTTC
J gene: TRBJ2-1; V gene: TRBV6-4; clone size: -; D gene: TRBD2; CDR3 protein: CASSALAGGRQFF; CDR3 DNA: TGTGCCAGCAGTGCGTTGGCGGGGGGGCGGCAGTTCTTC
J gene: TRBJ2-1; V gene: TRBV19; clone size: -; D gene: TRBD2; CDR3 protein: CASSKWGGNEQFF; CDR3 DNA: TGTGCCAGTAGTAAGTGGGGGGGCAATGAGCAGTTCTTC
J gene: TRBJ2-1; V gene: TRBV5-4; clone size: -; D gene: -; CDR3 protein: CASSLDLQGRHNEQFF; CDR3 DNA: TGTGCCAGCAGCTTGGATCTGCAGGGTAGGCACAATGAGCAGTTCTTC
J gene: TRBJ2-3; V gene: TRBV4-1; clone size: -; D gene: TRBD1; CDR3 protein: CASSFGQGSTDTQYF; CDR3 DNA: TGCGCCAGCAGCTTCGGACAGGGAAGCACAGATACGCAGTATTTT
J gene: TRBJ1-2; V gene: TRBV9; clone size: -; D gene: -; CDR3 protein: CASKSLSEGYTF; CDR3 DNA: TGTGCCAGCAAATCTCTAAGTGAAGGCTACACCTTC
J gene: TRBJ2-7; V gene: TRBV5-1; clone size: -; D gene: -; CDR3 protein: CASSLGSVLTYEQYF; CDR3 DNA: TGCGCCAGCAGCCTCGGGTCCGTACTTACCTACGAGCAGTACTTC
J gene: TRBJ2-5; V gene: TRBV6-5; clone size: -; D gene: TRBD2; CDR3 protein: CASSYSRWGGQETQYF; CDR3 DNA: TGTGCCAGCAGTTACTCGAGGTGGGGGGGACAAGAGACCCAGTACTTC
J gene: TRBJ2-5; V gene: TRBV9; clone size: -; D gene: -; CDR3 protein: CASSVRPGETQYF; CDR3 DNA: TGTGCCAGCAGCGTACGGCCCGGGGAGACCCAGTACTTC